This T cell receptor beta chain was recorded in a study of blood T cell repertoires in COVID-19. Study-level background: COVID-19 samples, acute and convalescent, were from the United States, Italy and Spain. Sample material is recorded as cDNA or gDNA derived from T cells, B-cell-depleted T cells, or PBMCs.

The protocol was immunoSEQ multiplex PCR, while the TCRdb copy is restricted to in-frame clones and leaves out a portion. The sample consists of tens of thousands of clones, around 88% of them appearing once. Trimming left V 3 bases short and J 1 base short, with 10 bases between. CDR1 and CDR2 from the germline V gene are MNHEY and SMNVEV (reference sequence). CDR3 size: 15 residues. This clonotype was sampled from a human donor in a cohort sampled during active COVID-19. The sample was peripheral blood. The genes are TRBV27 and TRBJ2-1; no clear D gene. This CDR3 reads CASSFRAPSYNEQFF. CDR3 sequence (DNA): TGTGCCAGCAGTTTTCGAGCGCCTTCCTACAATGAGCAGTTCTTC.